This record covers a single TCR beta chain. Its target antigen remains unknown. Nothing much larger sits one base from this clone, and base qualities are not available. From a lookup of the germline V gene (reference sequence), CDR1 and CDR2 are LNHDA and SQIVND. From its cysteine to its phenylalanine, the CDR3 spans 15 amino acids. The DNA shown is the 45-base CDR3, in frame from base 1. V loses 6 bases at its end and J loses 3 bases; junction bases beyond the gene matches: 6. The sample originates from a study of T cell responses to AZD1222 COVID-19 vaccine (TCRdb year 2021). Context from the whole study: AZD1222 recipients whose second dose came at about 4 weeks and those whose second dose came at about 12 weeks were combined into one group, since spike-specific TCR depth and breadth did not differ between the two schedules. TCR sequencing covered roughly 230 trial participants: 200 to 220 given two doses of AZD1222 and 26 given two doses of MenACWY control vaccine. Trial participants were enrolled by age into 18-55, 56-69 and 70-plus year subgroups, with approximately 160, 26 and 62 TCR-sequenced participants respectively. Summary of the overall study and its limitations: Because no samples from the day 14 peak response were available, repertoires could be characterized only after the peak T cell response. After two AZD1222 doses, spike-specific TCR breadth and depth were significantly higher than at day 0 and than in MenACWY recipients. Only five or six AZD1222 recipients were SARS-CoV-2 seropositive at baseline, limiting conclusions about previously exposed vaccinees. Participants were mostly white British, with more females than males. The authors suggested clonal diversity may have been underestimated. Reportedly, almost half of the unique spike-specific TCRs recognized epitopes lying outside the regions that are mutated in the B.1.351 and B.1.1.7 variants. The 56-69-year group was small, and its depth increase did not reach significance, likely because of low power. The whole spike protein was spanned by vaccine-associated CD4 TCRs, and dominant responses were seen in regions 160-218 and 743-854.

According to the study, the label for this sample's time point signals: baseline before first vaccination. Vaccinee samples came from UK trials COV001 and COV002, including a single-blind randomized controlled phase 2/3 trial of AZD1222 (ChAdOx1 nCoV-19) in healthy adults. For TCRbeta chain sequencing, PBMC samples from trial participants were taken at day 0 and at day 28 after the second dose. The CDR3 regions of human TCRbeta chains were analyzed by immunosequencing. Per the source publication's procedure: Repertoire TCRs were matched against a reference library of SARS-CoV-2-specific TCRs generated with the MIRA antigen-specificity platform. Breadth meant the fraction of unique TCRs that were SARS-CoV-2-associated, whereas depth meant the fraction of total T cells that were SARS-CoV-2-associated. Using the MIRA data, each spike-specific TCR was assigned both to the spike region to which the TCR was reactive and to a CD4 or CD8 class. Log10-transformed breadth and depth values were compared by one-way ANOVA with Sidak's multiple comparisons tests. TCRdb limited this immuneACCESS table to in-frame rearrangements with V and J called. A share of clones is missing; checked studies link under half to unresolved V genes, and the rest is unexplained. The V and J calls and clone size come from that table; D and trimming were worked out from the DNA. For this sample the table gives 100,000 to 150,000 clones, of which roughly 88% were detected only once. The top ten clones comprise more than 5.5% of the sample.

Material: peripheral blood, obtained on day 0 of AZD1222 vaccination. This sequence was found in an adult in good health. The rearrangement joined TRBV19 to TRBJ2-1; 9 of the junction bases match TRBD2. The DNA sequence follows: TGTGCCAGTAGCTTGGGACTAGCCTTCTACAATGAGCAGTTCTTC. It translates to CASSLGLAFYNEQFF.